A selection of T cell receptor beta chains follows, all from one sample in a study of cytomegalovirus exposure and HLA in healthy donors. Profiling relied on immunoSEQ multiplex PCR, and the TCRdb table lists in-frame clones only, not all of them. Here the sample spans roughly 120,000 clones, around 82% being singletons. The specimen was PBMCs. These receptors were taken from a male donor in good health and CMV-seropositive. Both conserved end residues are part of each CDR3. A D gene is named only where the DNA matches it firmly. Only some rows state a clone size, as once, few, many or a class for expanded clones.

>NA|TRBJ1-1|TRBV19|NA
CASSMTMVGNTEAFF
TGTGCCAGTAGTATGACTATGGTAGGGAACACTGAAGCTTTCTTT
>NA|TRBJ1-6|TRBV7-2|NA
CASSLELNSPLHF
TGTGCCAGCAGCTTAGAACTGAATTCACCCCTCCACTTT
>once|TRBJ2-3|TRBV25-1|TRBD2
CASSEWRAGGADTQYF
TGTGCCAGCAGTGAATGGAGGGCGGGGGGAGCAGATACGCAGTATTTT
>NA|TRBJ2-3|TRBV19|TRBD2
CASSSRTSGSDTQYF
TGTGCCAGTAGCAGCCGGACTAGCGGATCAGATACGCAGTATTTT
>few|TRBJ2-7|TRBV5-4|NA
CASSLGRGLSYEQYF
TGTGCCAGCAGCTTGGGAAGGGGTCTCTCCTACGAGCAGTACTTC
>NA|TRBJ1-3|TRBV10-3|NA
CAHAGASGNTIYF
TGTGCCCATGCGGGTGCGTCTGGAAACACCATATATTTT
>once|TRBJ1-2|TRBV7-9|TRBD1
CASSLVGQGGRDGYTF
TGTGCCAGCAGCTTAGTCGGGCAGGGGGGTAGGGATGGCTACACCTTC
>NA|TRBJ2-7|TRBV5-1|TRBD2
CASSLGLAGGLTSYEQYF
TGCGCCAGCAGCCTAGGACTAGCGGGAGGGCTCACCTCCTACGAGCAGTACTTC
>NA|TRBJ2-5|TRBV9|TRBD1
CASSTPTGFEETQYF
TGTGCCAGCAGCACCCCGACAGGGTTTGAGGAGACCCAGTACTTC
>NA|TRBJ1-5|TRBV6-5|NA
CASSPRGLNQPQHF
TGTGCCAGCAGTCCCCGGGGTCTTAATCAGCCCCAGCATTTT
>NA|TRBJ2-1|TRBV5-5|TRBD2
CASSGLSGRINEQFF
TGTGCCAGCAGCGGACTAAGCGGGAGGATCAATGAGCAGTTCTTC
>NA|TRBJ2-3|TRBV9|TRBD2
CASSVGVAGGLYGTDTQYF
TGTGCCAGCAGCGTAGGGGTAGCGGGAGGACTGTATGGCACAGATACGCAGTATTTT
>once|TRBJ1-1|TRBV30|NA
CAWKGVGDPNTEAFF
TGTGCCTGGAAGGGGGTTGGAGATCCGAACACTGAAGCTTTCTTT
>NA|TRBJ1-4|TRBV10-3|NA
CAISESDNSLNKKLFF
TGTGCCATCAGTGAATCGGACAACTCACTCAATAAAAAACTGTTTTTT
>NA|TRBJ1-5|TRBV21-1|NA
CASIVQAGWNQPQHF
TGTGCCAGCATTGTTCAGGCAGGATGGAATCAGCCCCAGCATTTT
>NA|TRBJ2-5|TRBV7-2|NA
CASSRDLETQYF
TGTGCCAGCAGTCGAGACCTAGAGACCCAGTACTTC
>once|TRBJ2-5|TRBV30|NA
CAWQVQETQYF
TGTGCCTGGCAGGTTCAAGAGACCCAGTACTTC
>NA|TRBJ1-2|TRBV6-5|TRBD1
CASSEDRGGYGYTF
TGTGCCAGCAGTGAGGACAGGGGTGGTTATGGCTACACCTTC
>NA|TRBJ2-7|TRBV6-5|TRBD2
CASSRPGLGVYEQYF
TGTGCCAGCAGCCGCCCGGGACTAGGGGTTTACGAGCAGTACTTC
>NA|TRBJ1-1|TRBV5-1|NA
CASSFSMNTEAFF
TGCGCCAGCAGCTTTTCTATGAACACTGAAGCTTTCTTT
>NA|TRBJ2-7|TRBV5-1|TRBD1
CASSLRDSGAEQYF
TGCGCCAGCAGCCTCCGGGACAGTGGGGCCGAGCAGTACTTC
>NA|TRBJ2-7|TRBV7-2|TRBD1
CASSLVAGQGYEQYF
TGTGCCAGCAGCTTAGTTGCGGGACAGGGGTACGAGCAGTACTTC
>NA|TRBJ2-3|TRBV4-2|TRBD1
CASSQGQGVSTDTQYF
TGTGCCAGCAGCCAGGGACAGGGGGTTAGCACAGATACGCAGTATTTT
>NA|TRBJ2-1|TRBV6-4|NA
CARKHRRLPYNEQFF
TGTGCCAGGAAGCACAGGAGACTTCCCTACAATGAGCAGTTCTTC
>NA|TRBJ2-5|TRBV6-1|TRBD1
CASKTGGGGETQYF
TGTGCCAGCAAGACAGGGGGCGGGGGAGAGACCCAGTACTTC
>NA|TRBJ2-3|TRBV5-1|TRBD2
CASSVSGRSTDTQYF
TGCGCCAGCAGCGTCAGCGGGAGAAGCACAGATACGCAGTATTTT
>NA|TRBJ1-1|TRBV29-1|NA
CSVGGTDTEAFF
TGCAGCGTTGGGGGCACCGACACTGAAGCTTTCTTT
>few|TRBJ2-5|TRBV29-1|NA
CSARGSDFGSETQYF
TGCAGCGCCCGAGGTTCGGACTTTGGGTCGGAGACCCAGTACTTC
>NA|TRBJ2-1|TRBV2|TRBD2
CASSEWGRARNEQFF
TGTGCCAGCAGTGAATGGGGGAGGGCTCGGAATGAGCAGTTCTTC
>few|TRBJ2-5|TRBV19|TRBD2
CASSIVPGGQETQYF
TGTGCCAGTAGTATCGTACCGGGGGGGCAAGAGACCCAGTACTTC
>NA|TRBJ2-3|TRBV19|NA
CASTEAGTDTQYF
TGTGCCAGTACCGAAGCGGGCACAGATACGCAGTATTTT
>NA|TRBJ2-1|TRBV7-3|NA
CASSLRQGYVNEQFF
TGTGCCAGCAGCCTAAGGCAGGGATATGTCAATGAGCAGTTCTTC
>NA|TRBJ2-7|TRBV30|NA
CAWSSGTAGEQYF
TGTGCCTGGAGCTCAGGGACAGCGGGCGAGCAGTACTTC
>NA|TRBJ2-5|TRBV6-5|TRBD1
CASNYSTRDRKETQYF
TGTGCCAGCAACTACTCCACGCGGGACAGGAAAGAGACCCAGTACTTC
>NA|TRBJ2-1|TRBV23-1|NA
CASSHLFGDYNEQFF
TGCGCCAGCAGTCACCTTTTCGGAGATTACAATGAGCAGTTCTTC
>few|TRBJ1-6|TRBV10-2|TRBD1
CASGGQRFDSPLHF
TGCGCCAGCGGGGGACAGAGGTTCGATTCACCCCTCCACTTT